One sample yielded the 4 T cell receptor beta chains listed below, sequenced in a study of T cell responses to AZD1222 COVID-19 vaccine. The method was immunoSEQ multiplex PCR; TCRdb's version includes in-frame clones alone and lacks a portion of them. This sample has around 84,000 clones, with nearly 90% found just once. The material sequenced was peripheral blood, taken on day 0 of AZD1222 vaccination. The source of these receptors is an adult in good health.

This sequence joins TRBV5-1 and TRBJ1-1; a weak D match, TRBD1 (6 bases). V was clipped by 2 bases and J by 4 bases, with 12 bases between them. The CDR3 length is 14 residues. Looked up from germline, CDR1 is SGHRS and CDR2 is YFSETQ. The CDR3 is CASSLGGGFTEAFF. The CDR3 region has the DNA TGCGCCAGCAGCTTAGGGGGAGGCTTCACTGAAGCTTTCTTT.

Here the CDR3 reads CASGLGLATTNEQFF. DNA of the CDR3: TGTGCTAGTGGTTTAGGCCTAGCCACAACCAATGAGCAGTTCTTC. The chain links TRBV12-5 to TRBJ2-1, with D possibly TRBD2 on 5 matching bases. The V end lost 3 bases, the J end lost 6 bases, and 15 bases lay between the germline ends. This CDR3 is built from 15 residues. Germline V gene data show CDR1 as LGHNT and CDR2 as FRNRAP.

This chain joins TRBV5-1 and TRBJ1-1, with no clear D. The CDR3 length is 15 residues. Looked up from germline, CDR1 is SGHRS and CDR2 is YFSETQ. V was cut by 5 bases and J by 5 bases, with 19 bases left in between. The CDR3 DNA sequence: TGCGCCAGCAGGGAACCCGGGAGGGTAAGGACTGAAGCTTTCTTT. This translates into CASREPGRVRTEAFF.

V is TRBV19 and J is TRBJ1-1, with a possible D match to TRBD1 (5 bases). The V end was cut by 3 bases, the J end by 1 base, with 6 bases between. The length of the CDR3 is 13 residues. Germline V gene data show CDR1 as LNHDA and CDR2 as SQIVND (reference sequence). CDR3 in amino acids: CASSIGANTEAFF. The CDR3 DNA reads as TGTGCCAGTAGTATCGGGGCGAACACTGAAGCTTTCTTT.